A selection of T cell receptor beta chains follows, all from one sample in a study of T cells after yellow fever vaccination. TCRdb re-called the 5' RACE reads through MiXCR, storing one row per CDR3 protein. The sample contains hundreds of thousands of distinct CDR3 sequences, roughly 8.6% of which appear only once. Sequenced here: PBMCs, sampled more than 40 days after the first yellow fever vaccination. The receptor source for this set is a man younger than 30 who received the YFV17D yellow fever vaccine. Each CDR3 is given with its conserved first and last residue. The D gene is left open where the match is weak. Some rows have no size entry. The others give once, few or many, or a class for an expanded clone.

j_call: TRBJ1-6
clone_size: NA
v_call: TRBV20-1
d_call: NA
cdr3_length: 14
cdr3_nt: TGCAGTGCTCTTCGGGACCCGGCTAATTCACCCCTCCACTTT
cdr3_aa: CSALRDPANSPLHF

j_call: TRBJ1-2
clone_size: few
v_call: TRBV18
d_call: TRBD1
cdr3_length: 14
cdr3_nt: TGTGCCAGCTCAGCCGGGACAGGGCCCTATGGCTACACCTTC
cdr3_aa: CASSAGTGPYGYTF

j_call: TRBJ1-2
clone_size: few
v_call: TRBV19
d_call: NA
cdr3_length: 13
cdr3_nt: TGTGCCAGCGGACACCCGCCTAACTATGGCTACACCTTC
cdr3_aa: CASGHPPNYGYTF

j_call: TRBJ1-2
clone_size: NA
v_call: TRBV20-1
d_call: TRBD1
cdr3_length: 11
cdr3_nt: TGCAGTGCAGGGACAGATTATGGCTACACCTTC
cdr3_aa: CSAGTDYGYTF

j_call: TRBJ2-1
clone_size: few
v_call: TRBV14
d_call: TRBD2
cdr3_length: 15
cdr3_nt: TGTGCCAGCAGCCAAGTCGGCGGGGGGGCCGGTGAGCAGTTCTTC
cdr3_aa: CASSQVGGGAGEQFF

j_call: TRBJ1-1
clone_size: few
v_call: TRBV4-1
d_call: NA
cdr3_length: 13
cdr3_nt: TGCGCCAGCAGCCCCCGGACCGGTTTTGAAGCTTTCTTT
cdr3_aa: CASSPRTGFEAFF

j_call: TRBJ1-2
clone_size: few
v_call: TRBV10-3
d_call: TRBD1
cdr3_length: 16
cdr3_nt: TGTGCCATCAGTGAGCCGTCCTCGATGACAGGGGGCGGCTACACCTTC
cdr3_aa: CAISEPSSMTGGGYTF

j_call: TRBJ2-7
clone_size: many
v_call: TRBV12-5
d_call: TRBD2
cdr3_length: 16
cdr3_nt: TGTGCTAGTGGTTTGGGAATCGGGGACTATACCTACGAGCAGTACTTC
cdr3_aa: CASGLGIGDYTYEQYF

j_call: TRBJ2-5
clone_size: many
v_call: TRBV7-9
d_call: NA
cdr3_length: 16
cdr3_nt: TGTGCCAGCAGCCGACCAAAAGGGACGGAGCAAGAGACCCAGTACTTC
cdr3_aa: CASSRPKGTEQETQYF

j_call: TRBJ1-1
clone_size: few
v_call: TRBV6-1
d_call: NA
cdr3_length: 18
cdr3_nt: TGTGCCAGCAGTCCCACTAAGAGCTGGGGTTTTTGGAGCACTGAAGCTTTCTTT
cdr3_aa: CASSPTKSWGFWSTEAFF

j_call: TRBJ2-3
clone_size: few
v_call: TRBV20-1
d_call: NA
cdr3_length: 15
cdr3_nt: TGCAGTGCTCCTCTCGCGGGCCGTAGCACAGATACGCAGTATTTT
cdr3_aa: CSAPLAGRSTDTQYF